The next 22 T cell receptor beta chains were all read from a single sample in a study of vaccination effects on CD4 cells after COVID-19. The antigens for these receptors are not known. Antigen-specific CD4+ T cells were first expanded with viral peptide pools by the ViraFEST assay and only then sequenced. Culturing for around 10 days preceded CD4+ T cell isolation. The cohort was immunized with two doses of either the BNT162b2 or mRNA-1273 vaccine. Method: immunoSEQ multiplex PCR; TCRdb's copy keeps in-frame clones and lacks some. The profile covers about 29,000 clones, with roughly 71% appearing a single time and roughly 15% taken by the ten largest. Sequencing was performed on CD4+ T cells from PBMCs cultured with HCoV-OC43 spike peptides, taken after COVID-19 vaccination. Subset of the sample: HCoV-OC43 spike overlapping peptide pool stimulation. The receptor source for this set is a human donor who received a COVID-19 vaccine.

This clone turned up a few times. This sequence joins TRBV29-1 and TRBJ1-3; D unresolved. The CDR3 spans 11 residues. V shed 6 bases and J shed 4 bases, with 7 bases lying between them. The germline V gene has CDR1 SQVTM and CDR2 ANQGSEA. The DNA of the CDR3 is TGCAGCGTCAAAGAAGGAAACACCATATATTTT. Translating gives CSVKEGNTIYF.

The rearrangement joins TRBV2 to TRBJ2-7; D tentatively reads TRBD1 or TRBD2 (6 bases each). This CDR3 is built from 14 residues. With 6 bases removed from V and 6 bases from J, the gap between germline ends came to 18 bases. From germline, CDR1 is SNHLY and CDR2 FYNNEI. The CDR3: CASSFGGGMGEQYF. CDR3 nucleotides: TGTGCCAGCAGCTTTGGGGGCGGGATGGGCGAGCAGTACTTC.

This clone was seen more than once but under ten times. The chain uses TRBV10-3 and TRBJ2-1; 10 bases match TRBD2. J lost 10 bases, V lost 7 bases, and 25 bases had no gene match. This CDR3 comprises 19 residues. Germline V lookup: CDR1 ENHRY, CDR2 SYGVKD. CDR3 nucleotide sequence: TGTGCCATCACTACCGACCGGACTAGCGGTCCAATCAAGTTCCGCGAGCAGTTCTTC. Residues: CAITTDRTSGPIKFREQFF.

Here the CDR3 reads CATSDRTGSGYTF. The CDR3 DNA reads as TGTGCCACCAGTGATCGGACTGGATCTGGCTACACCTTC. This chain connects TRBV24-1 to TRBJ1-2; D not resolved. Looked up from germline, CDR1 is KGHDR and CDR2 is SFDVKD. V was pared by 3 bases and J by 7 bases, with 11 bases between. The length of the CDR3 is 13 residues.

The V gene is TRBV7-9, the J gene TRBJ1-2, with TRBD1 identical over 7 bases. The ends lost 1 base at V and 3 bases at J; junction bases unmatched: 5. Germline loops: CDR1 SEHNR, CDR2 FQNEAQ (reference sequence). The CDR3 extends over 15 amino acids. The CDR3 protein is CASSLEGGAHYGYTF. The CDR3 bases are TGTGCCAGCAGCTTAGAAGGGGGCGCACACTATGGCTACACCTTC.

The V and J genes are TRBV5-1 and TRBJ2-7; 9 bases match TRBD1. Germline CDR1 SGHRS, CDR2 YFSETQ. This CDR3 has 14 amino acids. The trim removed 3 bases at V and 5 bases at J, leaving 6 bases unmatched. CDR3 bases: TGCGCCAGCAGCTCTCACAGGGGGCGCGACGAGCAGTACTTC. Its translation: CASSSHRGRDEQYF.

The rearrangement links TRBV5-1 to TRBJ2-5, with 11 bases lining up with TRBD2. Germline values: CDR1 SGHRS, CDR2 YFSETQ. The CDR3 contains 16 residues. V gave up 5 bases and J gave up 2 bases; unmatched junction bases: 8. Here the CDR3 DNA reads TGCGCCAGCAGAACCGGGACTAGCGGTTCACAAGAGACCCAGTACTTC. Translation: CASRTGTSGSQETQYF.

The V call is TRBV2, the J call TRBJ1-2; no definite D call. This CDR3 is built from 14 residues. V lost 1 base and J 0 bases, leaving 6 bases between the germline ends. Germline CDR1 SNHLY, CDR2 FYNNEI. The CDR3 region has the DNA TGTGCCAGCAGTGAAGTAAATACTAACTATGGCTACACCTTC. It codes for CASSEVNTNYGYTF.

The J gene is TRBJ2-1, the V gene TRBV11-2; D not resolved. V was shortened by 5 bases and J by 7 bases, with 6 bases between the two germline ends. Germline V gene data show CDR1 as SGHAT and CDR2 as FQNNGV. The length of the CDR3 is 11 residues. This CDR3 reads CASSTLNEQFF. CDR3 sequence (DNA): TGTGCCAGCAGCACTCTAAATGAGCAGTTCTTC.

The genes are TRBV10-1 and TRBJ2-5, with D unresolved. The CDR3 runs to 12 residues. V shed 9 bases and J shed 2 bases, with 10 bases lying between them. Germline CDR1 is WNHNN and CDR2 is SYGVQD (reference sequence). The CDR3 sequence: CARTEVQETQYF. Here the CDR3 DNA reads TGCGCCAGGACGGAAGTTCAAGAGACCCAGTACTTC.

The gene calls are TRBV11-3 and TRBJ1-1; D possibly corresponds to TRBD1 (5 bases). V was cut by 2 bases and J by 5 bases, with 12 bases left in between. The CDR3 covers 14 residues. Germline V gene sequence: CDR1 SGHNT, CDR2 YENEEA. The CDR3 nucleotides read TGTGCCAGCAGCTTAAATCAGGGAGGAACTGAAGCTTTCTTT. As protein: CASSLNQGGTEAFF. Full variable domain (missing parts from reference TRBV11-3 and TRBJ1-1): EAGVVQSPRYKIIEKKQPVAFWCNPISGHNTLYWYLQNLGQGPELLIRYENEEAVDDSQLPKDRFSAERLKGVDSTLKIQPAELGDSAVYLCASSLNQGGTEAFFGQGTRLTVV.

The chain links TRBV7-9 to TRBJ1-2, with 7 nucleotides matching TRBD1. CDR3 length: 14 amino acids. J gave up 4 bases and V 9 bases, and 11 bases lay outside the gene matches. Germline V gives CDR1 SEHNR, CDR2 FQNEAQ (reference sequence). The CDR3 here is CASSKGAGPYGYTF. The DNA for the CDR3 is TGTGCCAGTAGCAAGGGGGCCGGACCCTATGGCTACACCTTC.

The chain links TRBV4-2 to TRBJ1-5, with 9 bases fitting TRBD1. CDR3 length: 14 amino acids. V lost 4 bases and J lost 4; bases outside the gene matches: 2. Germline V gene data show CDR1 as LGHNA and CDR2 as YNFKEQ. CDR3 residues: CASSPGTGNQPQHF. In DNA, the CDR3 is TGTGCCAGCAGCCCTGGGACAGGGAATCAGCCCCAGCATTTT.

In this sample, this clone turned up a few times. This chain links TRBV4-1 with TRBJ2-3, with TRBD2 matching 11 bases. In germline, CDR1 is MGHRA, CDR2 YSYEKL. CDR3 length: 20 amino acids. V was pared by 0 bases and J by 5 bases, with 16 bases of the junction left unmatched. CDR3 coding DNA: TGCGCCAGCAGCCAAGAGGCTAGTTTCGGACTAGCGGGCTTAAGAGATACGCAGTATTTT. Protein: CASSQEASFGLAGLRDTQYF.

This clone was recorded only once. This chain connects TRBV30 to TRBJ1-5; D perhaps matches TRBD1 (6 bases). The V gene's germline CDR1 is GTSNPN and CDR2 SVGIG (reference sequence). Trimming cost V 2 bases and J 7 bases, with 15 bases left between them. The CDR3 is 14 amino acids. CDR3: CAWSSSGRGQPQHF. The CDR3 DNA sequence: TGTGCCTGGAGTAGTTCGGGGAGGGGGCAGCCCCAGCATTTT.

The V and J genes are TRBV30 and TRBJ1-1; D unresolved. Germline CDR1 GTSNPN, CDR2 SVGIG (reference sequence). The CDR3 extends over 17 amino acids. V shed 0 bases and J shed 2 bases, with 19 bases lying between them. The CDR3 DNA reads as TGTGCCTGGAGTGTACAACCTTGGGTGGGCCTTAACACTGAAGCTTTCTTT. This codes for CAWSVQPWVGLNTEAFF.

The gene calls are TRBV7-2 and TRBJ1-2; 7 nucleotides match TRBD1. V gave up 4 bases and J gave up 13 bases; unmatched junction bases: 12. This CDR3 comprises 13 residues. Germline loops: CDR1 SGHTA, CDR2 FQGNSA. This CDR3 is CASSYYIDREVTF. The CDR3 coding sequence is TGTGCCAGCAGCTACTATATAGACAGGGAAGTCACCTTC. The variable domain in full, with the rest retrieved from reference TRBV7-2 and TRBJ1-2, is GAGVSQSPSNKVTEKGKDVELRCDPISGHTALYWYRQSLGQGLEFLIYFQGNSAPDKSGLPSDRFSAERTGGSVSTLTIQRTQQEDSAVYLCASSYYIDREVTFGSGTRLTVV.

The rearrangement joins TRBV5-1 to TRBJ1-3, with 8 positions matching TRBD1. After removal of 8 bases from V and 0 bases from J, the junction contained 13 bases not matched to a gene. The CDR3 is made up of 17 amino acids. Germline V gene data show CDR1 as SGHRS and CDR2 as YFSETQ. The CDR3: CASKASLQGDSGNTIYF. The CDR3 region has the DNA TGCGCCAGTAAGGCAAGCCTACAGGGGGACTCTGGAAACACCATATATTTT.

This clone appeared a few times. The V gene is TRBV5-1, the J gene TRBJ2-3; TRBD2 aligns across 14 bases. V lost 3 bases to trimming and J lost 4 bases; unmatched junction nucleotides: 4. The CDR3 has 16 residues. The germline gives CDR1 SGHRS, CDR2 YFSETQ. CDR3: CASSSGLAGASDTQYF. As DNA, the CDR3 is TGCGCCAGCAGCTCGGGACTAGCGGGAGCTTCAGATACGCAGTATTTT.

J is TRBJ2-7 and V is TRBV2; D call uncertain. V was cut by 7 bases and J by 4 bases, with 8 bases left in between. CDR3 length: 11 amino acids. Looked up from germline, CDR1 is SNHLY and CDR2 is FYNNEI. CDR3 DNA: TGTGCCAGCATGGTTTTTTACGAGCAGTACTTC. Its protein is CASMVFYEQYF.

The V call is TRBV11-1, the J call TRBJ2-7, with 8 positions matching TRBD2. V was pared by 3 bases and J by 4 bases, with 2 bases of the junction left unmatched. Per the germline V gene, CDR1 is SGHAT and CDR2 is FQDESV (reference sequence). The CDR3 consists of 13 residues. CDR3 amino acids: CASSFTGGYEQYF. The CDR3 DNA follows: TGTGCCAGCAGCTTTACGGGAGGGTACGAGCAGTACTTC. The entire variable domain, with the rest obtained from reference TRBV11-1 and TRBJ2-7, is as follows: EAEVAQSPRYKITEKSQAVAFWCDPISGHATLYWYRQILGQGPELLVQFQDESVVDDSQLPKDRFSAERLKGVDSTLKIQPAELGDSAMYLCASSFTGGYEQYFGPGTRLTVT.

The chain employs TRBV5-4 and TRBJ1-1; D possibly corresponds to TRBD1 (5 bases). This CDR3 has 13 residues. CDR1 SGHNT and CDR2 YYREEE come from the germline V gene (reference sequence). The V end was cut by 4 bases, the J end by 4 bases, with 11 bases between. In DNA form, the CDR3 reads TGTGCCAGCAGCGACAGAAGCTCCACTGAAGCTTTCTTT. Translated, it gives CASSDRSSTEAFF.